Listed here are 3 T cell receptor beta chains from one sample, sequenced in a study of blood T cell repertoires in COVID-19 (TCRdb year 2020). Library preparation was by the immunoSEQ multiplex PCR assay. TCRdb limited this immuneACCESS table to in-frame rearrangements with V and J called. A share of clones is missing; checked studies link under half to unresolved V genes, and the rest is unexplained. Counted in this sample were approximately 380,000 clones; about 89% of them appeared once. The ten largest account for about 0.9% of the sample. Specimen: PBMCs or T cells enriched from blood (not recorded which). The receptors were sampled from a woman in her 40s who had been exposed to COVID-19.

This clone appeared a single time. This sequence joins TRBV5-4 and TRBJ2-5, with a possible D match to TRBD2 (7 bases). Trimming removed 0 bases from V and 2 bases from J, with 14 bases in between. Germline CDR1 and CDR2: SGHNT and YYREEE (reference sequence). There are 16 residues in the CDR3. The CDR3 loop reads CASSLGLGGGQETQYF. For the CDR3, the DNA is TGTGCCAGCAGCTTGGGACTAGGGGGGGGGCAAGAGACCCAGTACTTC. The variable domain in full, with the rest retrieved from reference TRBV5-4 and TRBJ2-5, is ETGVTQSPTHLIKTRGQQVTLRCSSQSGHNTVSWYQQALGQGPQFIFQYYREEENGRGNFPPRFSGLQFPNYSSELNVNALELDDSALYLCASSLGLGGGQETQYFGPGTRLLVL.

The chain combines TRBV7-2 with TRBJ1-2; D gene ambiguous. V was cut by 5 bases and J by 8 bases, with 21 bases left in between. CDR3 length: 15 residues. Looked up from germline, CDR1 is SGHTA and CDR2 is FQGNSA. The CDR3 sequence: CASSPPSEGMEGYTF. CDR3 coding DNA: TGTGCCAGCAGCCCCCCGTCGGAGGGTATGGAGGGCTACACCTTC.

This clone showed up just once. The V gene is TRBV14, the J gene TRBJ2-1; D is unresolved. The CDR3 runs to 13 residues. Germline CDR1 reads SGHDN; CDR2 reads FVKESK. V dropped 0 bases and J dropped 9 bases, with 9 bases sitting between them. CDR3 in amino acids: CASSQERVSEQFF. The CDR3 DNA is TGTGCCAGCAGCCAAGAAAGAGTTTCTGAGCAGTTCTTC.